This T cell receptor beta chain stems from a study of blood T cell repertoires in COVID-19. Whole-study context: Samples representing acute and convalescent COVID-19 were sourced from the United States, Italy and Spain. Sources were T cells, B-cell-depleted T cells, or PBMCs; the material itself was cDNA or gDNA.

Per the study methods: Amplifying reference gene primers gave estimates of nucleated cell counts. Data came from immunoSEQ multiplex PCR; TCRdb stores just in-frame clones and leaves some out. V and J calls and clone size come straight from that table; D and trimming were deduced from the DNA. The sample lists about 250,000 clones; about 84% were seen once. The V gene end was trimmed by 4 bases and the J gene end by 4 bases; junction bases not matched to a gene: 3. The CDR3 runs to 14 residues. Germline CDR1 and CDR2: KGHSH and LQKENI. The source is a woman older than 75 with COVID-19, enrolled during active disease. The chain links TRBV18 to TRBJ1-2, with 10 bases matching TRBD1. The sequencing input was peripheral blood. DNA of the CDR3: TGTGCCAGCTCACTCGGACAGGGGGGCTATGGCTACACCTTC. Its protein is CASSLGQGGYGYTF.